Each of the 6 T cell receptor beta chains below was sequenced from the same sample in a study of OX40 agonist ivuxolimab in advanced cancers. Libraries were prepared by immunoSEQ multiplex PCR; TCRdb keeps only in-frame clonotypes and omits some of them. The repertoire includes under 100,000 clones, 92% of them detected once, and 0.45% to 0.65% sits in the top ten. The material was CD4+ or CD8+ T cells sorted from blood, obtained in a trial of the OX40 agonist ivuxolimab. These receptors were collected from an adult with an advanced solid tumor such as melanoma, head and neck, liver or kidney cancer.

V and J are TRBV18 and TRBJ2-3, with 9 bases aligning to TRBD1. V gave up 2 bases and J gave up 5 bases; unmatched junction bases: 8. The CDR3 is 16 amino acids. The germline V gene has CDR1 KGHSH and CDR2 LQKENI. The CDR3 sequence: CASSPETGGNGDTQYF. CDR3 DNA sequence: TGTGCCAGCTCACCAGAGACAGGGGGGAATGGAGATACGCAGTATTTT.

V and J are TRBV19 and TRBJ1-1; TRBD1 aligns across 9 bases. J was trimmed by 3 bases and V by 2 bases; bases with no gene match: 10. Germline V gene data show CDR1 as LNHDA and CDR2 as SQIVND (reference sequence). This CDR3 has 17 residues. CDR3 region: CASSIPNRGLVDTEAFF. DNA of the CDR3: TGTGCCAGTAGTATACCGAACAGGGGGCTTGTGGACACTGAAGCTTTCTTT.

This clone was observed a single time. V usage is TRBV15 and J usage is TRBJ2-2; D unclear. Germline CDR1 is LNHNV and CDR2 is YYDKDF (reference sequence). Trimming shortened V by 4 bases and J by 6 bases, and 9 bases separated the two germline ends. The CDR3 runs to 13 residues. DNA of the CDR3: TGTGCCACCAGCAAAGAGTTCCCCGGGGAGCTGTTTTTT. Translated: CATSKEFPGELFF. Complete variable domain (other parts from reference TRBV15 and TRBJ2-2): DAMVIQNPRYQVTQFGKPVTLSCSQTLNHNVMYWYQQKSSQAPKLLFHYYDKDFNNEADTPDNFQSRRPNTSFCFLDIRSPGLGDTAMYLCATSKEFPGELFFGEGSRLTVL.

The rearrangement links TRBV30 to TRBJ2-7, with D possibly TRBD2 on 5 matching bases. Per germline, CDR1 GTSNPN and CDR2 SVGIG (reference sequence). The CDR3 is 12 amino acids. V lost 2 bases and J 3 bases, leaving 8 bases between the germline ends. CDR3: CAWSRGYYEQYF. DNA of the CDR3: TGTGCCTGGAGTCGAGGGTACTACGAGCAGTACTTC.

V and J are TRBV4-3 and TRBJ2-3; possibly TRBD2 for D (5 bases). The CDR3 length is 14 residues. Deletions cut 0 bases from V and 3 bases from J, with 7 bases between. CDR1 LGHNA and CDR2 YSLEER come from the germline V gene. The CDR3 DNA sequence: TGCGCCAGCAGCCAAGATACGGGAACAGATACGCAGTATTTT. Encoded protein: CASSQDTGTDTQYF.

The rearrangement uses TRBV7-2 and TRBJ2-4; a possible D gene is TRBD1 (5 bases). CDR1 and CDR2 (germline): SGHTA, FQGNSA. Between the trimmed V and J ends, which lost 4 bases and 9 bases, there was a span of 16 bases. This CDR3 region has 14 residues. The CDR3 DNA follows: TGTGCCAGCAGCTCGGAATTTAGAAGGGGCATTCAGTACTTC. It is translated as CASSSEFRRGIQYF.